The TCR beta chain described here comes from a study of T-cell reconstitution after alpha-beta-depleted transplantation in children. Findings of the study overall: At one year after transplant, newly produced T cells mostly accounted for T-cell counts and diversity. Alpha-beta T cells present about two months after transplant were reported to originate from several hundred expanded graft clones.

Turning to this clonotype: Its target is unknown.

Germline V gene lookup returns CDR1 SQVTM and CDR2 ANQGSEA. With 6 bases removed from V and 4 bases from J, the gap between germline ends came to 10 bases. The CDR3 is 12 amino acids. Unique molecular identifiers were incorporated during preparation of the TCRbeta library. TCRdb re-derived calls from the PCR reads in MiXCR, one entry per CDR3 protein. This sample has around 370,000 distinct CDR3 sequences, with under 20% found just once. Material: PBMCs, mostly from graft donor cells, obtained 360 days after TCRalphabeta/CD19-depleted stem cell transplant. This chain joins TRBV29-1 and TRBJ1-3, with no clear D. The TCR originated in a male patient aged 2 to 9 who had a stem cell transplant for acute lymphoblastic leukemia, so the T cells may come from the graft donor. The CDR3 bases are TGCAGCGTCCTCGATAGAGGAAACACCATATATTTT. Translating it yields CSVLDRGNTIYF.